The 18 T cell receptor beta chains in this list originate from one sample, sequenced in a study of T cells in women clearing cervical HPV infection. Libraries were prepared by immunoSEQ multiplex PCR; TCRdb keeps only in-frame clonotypes and omits some of them. This listing includes tens of thousands of clones. What was sequenced was blood buffy coat. These receptors were obtained from a woman aged 18 to 75 with a cervical HPV16 infection that either progressed to CIN3+ or cleared (not recorded which).

A note on this clone: The read is 3 residues too short to cover the CDR3 end, so that end is filled in from the germline J gene. V is TRBV4-2 and J is TRBJ2-1; possible D gene TRBD2, 6 bases. The length of the CDR3 is 15 residues. Germline CDR1 and CDR2: LGHNA and YNFKEQ. V was clipped by 4 bases and J by 3 bases, with 13 bases between them. The CDR3: CASSPGGTFYNEQFF. The CDR3 DNA, read in part, is TGTGCCAGCAGCCCTGGGGGGACTTTCTACAATGAG.

Comment on this clone: Read sequence stops 3 residues before the CDR3 end, and the germline J gene provides the missing end. The V and J genes are TRBV13 and TRBJ2-7; 9 nucleotides agree with TRBD1. The length of the CDR3 is 14 residues. V was pared by 5 bases and J by 4 bases, with 6 bases of the junction left unmatched. Germline V gene sequence: CDR1 PRHDT, CDR2 FYEKMQ (reference sequence). CDR3 in amino acids: CASSQTGGLYEQYF. CDR3 DNA (partial): TGTGCCAGCAGCCAAACAGGGGGCCTGTACGAG. Combining the CDR3 with reference TRBV13 and TRBJ2-7 gives the whole variable domain AAGVIQSPRHLIKEKRETATLKCYPIPRHDTVYWYQQGPGQDPQFLISFYEKMQSDKGSIPDRFSAQQFSDYHSELNMSSLELGDSALYFCASSQTGGLYEQYFGPGTRLTVT.

In the case of this clone: Sequencing ends 3 residues short of the CDR3 end; the germline J gene provides the rest. V and J are TRBV29-1 and TRBJ1-2; 10 nucleotides line up with TRBD1. Germline CDR1 SQVTM, CDR2 ANQGSEA. The CDR3 sequence is 13 residues long. CDR3 loop: CSVLTGGAEGYTF. The CDR3 DNA, read in part, is TGCAGCGTTTTGACAGGGGGCGCGGAGGGC.

Comments on this clone: With the read ending 3 residues before the CDR3 end, the germline J gene is used to fill in that end. V and J are TRBV6-1 and TRBJ1-2; D might be TRBD1 (6 bases). Germline values: CDR1 MNHNS, CDR2 SASEGT. This CDR3 comprises 14 residues. With 3 bases removed from V and 2 bases from J, the gap between germline ends came to 10 bases. CDR3 amino acids: CASSETGLNYGYTF. CDR3 bases read: TGTGCCAGCAGTGAGACAGGCCTCAACTATGGC.

Concerning this clone: The sequence runs out 3 residues before the end of the CDR3; the remainder is reconstructed from the germline J gene. This chain joins TRBV6-2 or TRBV6-3 and TRBJ2-5; no reliable D call. This CDR3 has 11 amino acids. Deletions cut 3 bases from V and 5 bases from J, with 4 bases between. CDR1 and CDR2 from the germline V gene are MNHEY and SVGEGT. CDR3 DNA (partial): TGTGCCAGCAGTTATATGGAGACC. Its protein product is CASSYMET. The CDR3 in full is CASSYMETQYF.

About this clone itself: The read ends 3 residues before the CDR3 terminus; that terminus is restored from the germline J gene. The chain joins TRBV20-1 to TRBJ1-1; TRBD1 matches at 11 bases. V lost 3 bases, J lost 1 base, and 7 bases stayed unmatched. The CDR3 loop spans 16 amino acids. Germline values: CDR1 DFQATT, CDR2 SNEGSKA (reference sequence). CDR3 in amino acids: CSARAGTGGKNTEAFF. The CDR3 bases that were read are TGCAGTGCTAGGGCCGGGACAGGGGGAAAGAACACTGAA.

With respect to this clone: The read ends 3 residues before the CDR3 terminus; that terminus is restored from the germline J gene. The rearrangement uses TRBV18 and TRBJ2-3; no firm D call. The CDR3 contains 16 residues. Germline V gene data show CDR1 as KGHSH and CDR2 as LQKENI. The CDR3 sequence is CASSPATPNSNQPQYF. CDR3 bases read: TGTGCCAGCTCCCCTGCCACTCCAAATAGCAATCAGCCG.

Judged by frequency, this clone is large. The CDR3 extends 3 residues past the end of the read, so its final part is completed from the germline J gene. The chain employs TRBV29-1 and TRBJ2-7; 7 bases match TRBD2. The CDR3 runs to 14 residues. Trimming cost V 1 base and J 4 bases; bases outside gene matches: 7. Per germline, CDR1 SQVTM and CDR2 ANQGSEA. The part of the CDR3 DNA that was read is TGCAGCGTTGAAGGGGCGGGAGCTTTATACGAG. It encodes CSVEGAGALYE. The entire CDR3 is CSVEGAGALYEQYF.

As regards this clone: At one boundary the junction diverges from the germline segment, which might be a read error. Read sequence stops 3 residues before the CDR3 end, and the germline J gene provides the missing end. Other DNA sequences in this specimen translate into the identical CDR3. V usage is TRBV11-2 and J usage is TRBJ1-3; D gene uncertain. The CDR3 is 15 residues long. Germline CDR1 and CDR2: SGHAT and FQNNGV. The CDR3 loop reads CASSLSERSRNTIYF. Incomplete CDR3 DNA: TGTGCCAGCAGCCTAAGTGAGCGTTCTAGAAACACA.

For this clone: The read ends 3 residues before the CDR3 terminus; that terminus is restored from the germline J gene. This chain joins TRBV20-1 and TRBJ1-1, with D maybe TRBD1 (5 bases). The germline V gene has CDR1 DFQATT and CDR2 SNEGSKA (reference sequence). The CDR3 covers 13 residues. Deletions cut 3 bases from V and 4 bases from J, with 12 bases between. The CDR3 spells CSARGPGGTEAFF. The covered CDR3 bases are TGCAGTGCTAGGGGACCGGGGGGCACTGAA.

Worth noting for this clone: The CDR3 is cut off 3 residues early in the read; its end comes from the germline J gene. The chain recombines TRBV30 with TRBJ2-7, with D possibly matching TRBD2 (5 bases). V was clipped by 0 bases and J by 6 bases, with 18 bases between them. The germline gives CDR1 GTSNPN, CDR2 SVGIG (reference sequence). The CDR3 loop spans 15 amino acids. Here the CDR3 reads CAWSVGRGFKSEQYF. CDR3 bases read: TGTGCCTGGAGTGTAGGAAGAGGGTTTAAGAGCGAG.

With regard to this clone: The read is 3 residues too short to cover the CDR3 end, so that end is filled in from the germline J gene. The chain is built from TRBV20-1 and TRBJ2-5; 8 bases are a match to TRBD1. The CDR3 is 13 residues long. Unmatched junction bases numbered 3, after V lost 5 bases and J lost 1 base. The V gene's germline CDR1 is DFQATT and CDR2 SNEGSKA (reference sequence). CDR3 sequence: CSAPTGVQETQYF. The part of the CDR3 DNA that was read is TGCAGTGCTCCGACAGGGGTCCAAGAGACC.

With respect to this clone: Sequencing ends 3 residues short of the CDR3 end; the germline J gene provides the rest. The V gene is TRBV9, the J gene TRBJ2-1; 7 bases align to TRBD1. The germline gives CDR1 SGDLS, CDR2 YYNGEE. This CDR3 is built from 16 residues. Unmatched junction bases numbered 3, after V lost 0 bases and J lost 0 bases. This chain's CDR3 is CASSVVDRSSYNEQFF. The sequenced part of the CDR3 DNA is TGTGCCAGCAGCGTAGTGGACAGGTCCTCCTACAATGAG.

With respect to this clone: Sequencing ends 3 residues short of the CDR3 end; the germline J gene provides the rest. The chain links TRBV19 to TRBJ1-1; TRBD1 aligns across 10 bases. The CDR3 is made up of 16 amino acids. The trim removed 6 bases at V and 3 bases at J, leaving 10 bases unmatched. Looked up from germline, CDR1 is LNHDA and CDR2 is SQIVND (reference sequence). CDR3 residues: CASRPIRDRGDTEAFF. The DNA read from the CDR3 is TGTGCCAGTAGACCAATCCGGGACAGGGGAGACACTGAA.

A word on this clone: Read data end 3 residues before the CDR3 end; the end is taken from the germline J gene. This chain connects TRBV5-1 to TRBJ2-7; TRBD2 is a possible D gene (5 bases). V was clipped by 3 bases and J by 2 bases, with 15 bases between them. Germline V gene data show CDR1 as SGHRS and CDR2 as YFSETQ. The CDR3 sequence is 15 residues long. Partial CDR3 DNA: TGCGCCAGCAGCTCGACCAGCGGAGACACCTACGAG. Translating gives CASSSTSGDTYE. The full CDR3 protein reads CASSSTSGDTYEQYF.

In the case of this clone: The DNA ends 3 residues before the CDR3 does, and the rest of the CDR3 is filled in from the germline J gene. The chain couples TRBV12-3 or TRBV12-4 to TRBJ2-7, with D perhaps matching TRBD2 (6 bases). CDR3 length: 15 residues. Trimming left V 3 bases short and J 3 bases short, with 15 bases between. This chain's CDR3 is CASSFNLAPFYEQYF. CDR3 DNA (partial): TGTGCCAGCAGTTTCAATCTAGCGCCATTCTACGAG.

CDR3 amino acids: CASRPVSGDQETQYF. The part of the CDR3 DNA that was read is TGCGCCAGCCGTCCGGTGAGCGGGGACCAAGAGACG. V usage is TRBV5-1 and J usage is TRBJ2-3; 7 nucleotides agree with TRBD2. The read halts 3 residues ahead of the CDR3 end, with the missing end drawn from the germline J gene. CDR3 size: 15 residues. Germline assignment: CDR1 SGHRS and CDR2 YFSETQ.

Note on this clone: The read stops 3 residues short of the end of the CDR3; the missing end is completed from the germline J gene. The chain links TRBV10-3 to TRBJ2-7, with 8 bases that match TRBD1. The V and J ends lost 11 bases and 1 base, in that order; junction bases with no gene match: 10. The CDR3 contains 14 residues. Germline V CDR1 and CDR2: ENHRY, SYGVKD. CDR3 residues: CAGGAGGRSYEQYF. CDR3 DNA (partial): TGTGCCGGGGGAGCAGGGGGCCGATCCTACGAG.